This TCR beta chain is drawn from a study of blood T cells in healthy people across ages. In germline, CDR1 is SGHKS, CDR2 YYEKEE (reference sequence). V shed 3 bases, J shed 1 base, and the junction held 5 bases outside the gene matches. The CDR3 length is 15 residues. This clonotype was observed a few times. The second PCR ran about 6 to 11 cycles with a sample-barcoded 5' primer and J-beta primers. MiXCR, applied by TCRdb to the 5' RACE reads, yields one record per CDR3 protein. In the table there are under 1,100,000 distinct CDR3 sequences, 20% to 25% of which are singletons. The same sample was also used in a study of T cells of mothers and their children.

Specimen: blood. The clonotype was recovered from a girl aged 2-10 years in good health. The V gene is TRBV5-5, the J gene TRBJ2-7, with TRBD1 identical over 9 bases. The CDR3 bases are TGTGCCAGCAGCTCAGGGACAGGGAAGTCCTACGAGCAGTACTTC. This codes for CASSSGTGKSYEQYF.